These 7 T cell receptor beta chains share one sample of origin, sequenced in a study of T cells expressing NK-cell markers. TCRdb processed the 5' RACE reads again and assigns one entry to each CDR3 protein, with no DNA. The listing records almost 450,000 distinct CDR3 sequences. Source material: blood T cells: a sorted CD56 or NKG2C T cell subset, CD4+ or CD8+ T cells, or bulk PBMC T cells (not recorded which). These receptors all come from a woman between 18 and 70 years old in good health.

This chain links TRBV6-1 with TRBJ2-2; TCRdb indicates TRBD1, and absent DNA this call remains unverified. The CDR3 is made up of 16 amino acids. Germline loops: CDR1 MNHNS, CDR2 SASEGT. CDR3 loop: CASRPGGTTNTGELFF.

The chain uses TRBV6-1 and TRBJ2-3; absent DNA, TCRdb's TRBD2 call cannot be checked. Germline lookup yields CDR1 MNHNS and CDR2 SASEGT. This CDR3 region has 16 residues. This CDR3 is CASRGEREAPTDTQYF.

This chain joins TRBV20-1 and TRBJ1-6; checking the TCRdb D call of TRBD1 is not possible without DNA. The CDR3 sequence is 13 residues long. Germline V gene data show CDR1 as DFQATT and CDR2 as SNEGSKA (reference sequence). This CDR3 is CSAQDRGNSPLHF.

The CDR3 reads CATSDFGSSEQYF. The J gene is TRBJ2-7, the V gene TRBV24-1. In germline, CDR1 is KGHDR, CDR2 SFDVKD. This CDR3 spans 13 amino acids.

The rearrangement uses TRBV7-2 and TRBJ1-5. The CDR3 contains 14 residues. Germline CDR1 and CDR2: SGHTA and FQGNSA. The CDR3 sequence is CASSLLGGNQPQHF.

The rearrangement joins TRBV7-2 to TRBJ1-1. From germline, CDR1 is SGHTA and CDR2 FQGNSA. The CDR3 has 15 residues. Here the CDR3 reads CASSLARRVNTEAFF.

V is TRBV24-1 and J is TRBJ2-3; TCRdb proposes TRBD1, but this gene call is untestable without DNA. Germline CDR1 reads KGHDR; CDR2 reads SFDVKD. The CDR3 covers 16 residues. The CDR3 here is CATSDPTGPYTDTQYF.